The TCR beta chain under discussion was sequenced for a study of neoadjuvant anti-PD-1 for oral cavity cancer. Overall study context: Non-progressing patients received a fourth nivolumab dose near day 43, then surgery on days 50-56. Study observations and caveats: Only a few patients per response group were TCR-analyzed; validation needed. Higher pretreatment Treg/Th17 ratios tracked higher pretreatment blood clonality.

A note on this clone: The target antigen is unknown.

The CDR3 has 18 amino acids. V was trimmed by 0 bases and J by 0 bases, leaving 16 bases between them. The germline V gene encodes CDR1 SGHRS and CDR2 YFSETQ. The table came from immunoSEQ multiplex PCR; TCRdb's copy has only in-frame clones and leaves some out. The data contain some 7,100 clones, less than 65% of them singletons. The material sequenced was tumor tissue, taken before nivolumab (anti-PD-1) treatment. The gene calls are TRBV5-1 and TRBJ2-4; TRBD2 is a possible D gene (5 bases). This clonotype was obtained from a person aged 35-79 years with oral cavity squamous cell carcinoma. The CDR3 here is CASSLVQDSMLAKNIQYF. Written as DNA, the CDR3 is TGCGCCAGCAGCTTGGTTCAGGACTCTATGCTAGCCAAAAACATTCAGTACTTC.